Listed here are 16 T cell receptor beta chains from one sample, sequenced in a study of cytomegalovirus exposure and HLA in healthy donors. A multiplex PCR was run with 60 Vbeta primers and 13 Jbeta primers. Here immunoSEQ multiplex PCR was the method, and the copy in TCRdb shows in-frame clones only, minus some. The sample contains some 120,000 clones, about 63% of which appear only once. The specimen was PBMCs. The source of these receptors is a man younger than 40 in good health and CMV-seropositive.

The J gene is TRBJ2-7, the V gene TRBV28; D perhaps matches TRBD2 (5 bases). V lost 3 bases and J lost 2, with 14 bases in between. The CDR3 sequence is 15 residues long. Germline V gives CDR1 MDHEN, CDR2 SYDVKM. The CDR3, as DNA: TGTGCCAGCAGTTTGGGTGGCGGGTCACCCTACGAGCAGTACTTC. This codes for CASSLGGGSPYEQYF.

The chain couples TRBV19 to TRBJ1-4; D not certain. The germline gives CDR1 LNHDA, CDR2 SQIVND (reference sequence). The CDR3 consists of 11 residues. The V gene lost 4 bases and the J gene lost 12 bases, with 9 bases spanning the gap. CDR3 sequence reads: CASSRLRELFF. The CDR3 bases are TGTGCCAGTAGTAGGTTGAGGGAACTGTTTTTT.

V gene TRBV29-1 combines with J gene TRBJ1-2; D possibly corresponds to TRBD1 (5 bases). Trimming shortened V by 3 bases and J by 2 bases, and 10 bases separated the two germline ends. The CDR3 spans 13 residues. Germline V gives CDR1 SQVTM, CDR2 ANQGSEA. The CDR3 sequence: CSVERGGNYGYTF. DNA of the CDR3: TGCAGCGTTGAGCGGGGGGGAAACTATGGCTACACCTTC.

The gene calls are TRBV18 and TRBJ2-1; D is uncertain. Germline CDR1 reads KGHSH; CDR2 reads LQKENI. The CDR3 sequence is 15 residues long. V was cut by 3 bases and J by 4 bases, with 13 bases left in between. CDR3 in amino acids: CASSPPGLAYNEQFF. The CDR3 DNA follows: TGTGCCAGCTCACCGCCCGGATTAGCTTACAATGAGCAGTTCTTC.

Only a few counts were recorded for this clone. The chain employs TRBV15 and TRBJ2-5; TRBD1 might be the D (6 bases). CDR1 is LNHNV, CDR2 YYDKDF, per germline (reference sequence). The CDR3 loop spans 13 amino acids. The germline V and J ends were trimmed by 3 bases and 1 base, with 6 bases remaining between them. The CDR3 sequence is CATSRDSQETQYF. CDR3 bases: TGTGCCACCAGCAGGGACAGCCAAGAGACCCAGTACTTC. The variable domain in full, with the rest retrieved from reference TRBV15 and TRBJ2-5, is DAMVIQNPRYQVTQFGKPVTLSCSQTLNHNVMYWYQQKSSQAPKLLFHYYDKDFNNEADTPDNFQSRRPNTSFCFLDIRSPGLGDTAMYLCATSRDSQETQYFGPGTRLLVL.

The chain carries TRBV27 and TRBJ2-2; D not certain. Germline CDR1 MNHEY, CDR2 SMNVEV (reference sequence). Trimming took 8 bases from V and 4 from J, leaving 14 bases between them. The CDR3 is 14 residues long. The CDR3 coding sequence is TGTGCCAGCTGGTTGCGCTACGGCACCGGGGAGCTGTTTTTT. This translates into CASWLRYGTGELFF.

The chain has TRBV5-1 and TRBJ2-5; no clear D gene. This CDR3 has 15 residues. The germline CDR1 and CDR2 sequences are SGHRS and YFSETQ. The ends were cut back, 9 bases at V and 3 bases at J, with 21 bases in the middle. The CDR3 DNA reads as TGCGCCACCGCTGTCCTCGGGTCGGATGAAGAGACCCAGTACTTC. Protein product: CATAVLGSDEETQYF.

The V gene is TRBV7-2, the J gene TRBJ2-1, with D hard to call. This CDR3 contains 12 residues. V lost 2 bases, J lost 8 bases, and 7 bases lay in between. CDR1 SGHTA and CDR2 FQGNSA come from the germline V gene. CDR3 nucleotides: TGTGCCAGCAGCTTAATACGCGATGAGCAGTTCTTC. Protein product: CASSLIRDEQFF.

The chain recombines TRBV27 with TRBJ1-2; no clear D. The length of the CDR3 is 13 residues. V lost 6 bases to trimming and J lost 2 bases, with 10 bases between them. CDR1 and CDR2 (germline): MNHEY, SMNVEV (reference sequence). The chain's CDR3 is CASRSKPNYGYTF. As DNA, the CDR3 is TGTGCCAGCAGATCCAAGCCGAACTATGGCTACACCTTC.

The chain uses TRBV11-2 and TRBJ1-2; D possibly corresponds to TRBD1 (5 bases). Trimming took off 0 bases at V and 3 bases at J, with 11 bases between the two ends. In germline, CDR1 is SGHAT, CDR2 FQNNGV. The CDR3 covers 15 residues. CDR3 in amino acids: CASSLEGAPYYGYTF. The CDR3 DNA reads TGTGCCAGCAGCTTAGAAGGGGCACCTTACTATGGCTACACCTTC. Supplemented by reference TRBV11-2 and TRBJ1-2, the full variable domain reads EAGVAQSPRYKIIEKRQSVAFWCNPISGHATLYWYQQILGQGPKLLIQFQNNGVVDDSQLPKDRFSAERLKGVDSTLKIQPAKLEDSAVYLCASSLEGAPYYGYTFGSGTRLTVV.

This clone was recorded a few times. The chain carries TRBV7-2 and TRBJ1-2; 12 bases are shared with TRBD1. J lost 8 bases, V lost 4 bases, and 5 bases had no gene match. Germline V gene data show CDR1 as SGHTA and CDR2 as FQGNSA. The CDR3 is 14 amino acids. The CDR3 nucleotides read TGTGCCAGCAGCTCGGGACAGGGGGCGAACGGCTACACCTTC. The encoded protein is CASSSGQGANGYTF.

The J gene is TRBJ2-5, the V gene TRBV4-1; 8 nucleotides match TRBD1. The J call may be incorrect, as the DNA end agrees better with TRBJ2-7. Looked up from germline, CDR1 is MGHRA and CDR2 is YSYEKL. The CDR3 covers 13 residues. For the CDR3, the DNA is TGCGCCAGCAGCCATTACAGGGGGAACGAGCAGTACTTC. Protein product: CASSHYRGNEQYF.

The genes are TRBV5-4 and TRBJ2-5; 16 bases align to TRBD2. The CDR3 totals 16 residues. Germline V gives CDR1 SGHNT, CDR2 YYREEE (reference sequence). J was trimmed by 4 bases and V by 4 bases; bases with no gene match: 4. CDR3 DNA sequence: TGTGCCAGCAGCCGGGGACTAGCGGGAGGGACAGAGACCCAGTACTTC. As protein: CASSRGLAGGTETQYF.

Only one count was recorded for this clone. The chain is built from TRBV27 and TRBJ2-1, with TRBD1 as a possible D gene (6 bases). V lost 6 bases and J lost 1, with 13 bases in between. Per the germline V gene, CDR1 is MNHEY and CDR2 is SMNVEV (reference sequence). The CDR3 has 15 residues. CDR3 in amino acids: CASSHRTVSYNEQFF. As DNA, the CDR3 is TGTGCCAGCAGCCACAGGACAGTTTCCTACAATGAGCAGTTCTTC.

This clone was counted a few times. The chain couples TRBV10-3 to TRBJ1-2, with 10 bases that match TRBD1. The CDR3 extends over 15 amino acids. Germline V gene lookup returns CDR1 ENHRY and CDR2 SYGVKD. Germline trimming cut 4 bases from V and 6 bases from J; bases unmatched to any gene: 8. The CDR3 is CAISATTDRGDGYTF. For the CDR3, the DNA is TGTGCCATCAGTGCGACTACGGACAGGGGGGATGGCTACACCTTC.

The chain couples TRBV5-1 to TRBJ2-7; a possible D gene is TRBD2 (5 bases). Trimming pared 0 bases from V and 3 bases from J, leaving 10 bases between. Germline values: CDR1 SGHRS, CDR2 YFSETQ. The CDR3 extends over 14 amino acids. The CDR3 loop is CASSLAGEYYEQYF. In DNA form, the CDR3 reads TGCGCCAGCAGCTTGGCCGGGGAATACTACGAGCAGTACTTC.